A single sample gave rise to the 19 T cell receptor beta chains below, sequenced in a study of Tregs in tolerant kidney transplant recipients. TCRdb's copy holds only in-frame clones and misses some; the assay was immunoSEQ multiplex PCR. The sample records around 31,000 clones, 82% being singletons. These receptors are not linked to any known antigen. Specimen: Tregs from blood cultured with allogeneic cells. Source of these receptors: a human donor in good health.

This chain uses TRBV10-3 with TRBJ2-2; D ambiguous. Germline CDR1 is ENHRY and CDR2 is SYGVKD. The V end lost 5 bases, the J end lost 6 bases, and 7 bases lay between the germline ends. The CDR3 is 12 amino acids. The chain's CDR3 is CAISTTAGELFF. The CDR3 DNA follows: TGTGCCATCAGTACGACTGCCGGGGAGCTGTTTTTT.

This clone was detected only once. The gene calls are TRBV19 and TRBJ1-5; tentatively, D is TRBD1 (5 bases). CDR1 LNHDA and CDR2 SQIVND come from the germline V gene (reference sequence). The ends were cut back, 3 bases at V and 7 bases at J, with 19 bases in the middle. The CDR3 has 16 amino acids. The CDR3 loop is CASSMAQGILIQPQHF. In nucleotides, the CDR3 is TGTGCCAGTAGTATGGCGCAGGGAATTTTGATACAGCCCCAGCATTTT.

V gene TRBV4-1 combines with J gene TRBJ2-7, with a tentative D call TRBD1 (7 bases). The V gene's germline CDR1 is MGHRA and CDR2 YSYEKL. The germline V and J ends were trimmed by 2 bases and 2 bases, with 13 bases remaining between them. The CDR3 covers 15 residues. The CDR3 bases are TGCGCCAGCAGCCAAAAGGACAGGACTACCTACGAGCAGTACTTC. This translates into CASSQKDRTTYEQYF.

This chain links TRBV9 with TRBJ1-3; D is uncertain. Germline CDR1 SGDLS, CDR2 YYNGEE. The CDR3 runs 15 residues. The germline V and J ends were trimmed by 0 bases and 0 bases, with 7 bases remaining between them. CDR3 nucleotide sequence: TGTGCCAGCAGCGTAGGTGGAAACTCTGGAAACACCATATATTTT. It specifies CASSVGGNSGNTIYF.

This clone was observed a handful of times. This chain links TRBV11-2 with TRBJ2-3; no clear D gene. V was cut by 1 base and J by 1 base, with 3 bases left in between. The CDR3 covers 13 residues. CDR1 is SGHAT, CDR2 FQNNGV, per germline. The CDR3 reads CASSLVRTDTQYF. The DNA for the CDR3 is TGTGCCAGCAGCTTAGTTCGCACAGATACGCAGTATTTT.

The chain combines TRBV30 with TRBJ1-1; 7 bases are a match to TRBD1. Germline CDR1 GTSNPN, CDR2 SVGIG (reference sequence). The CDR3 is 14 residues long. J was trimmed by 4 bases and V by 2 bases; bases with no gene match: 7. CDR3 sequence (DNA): TGTGCCTGGAGTAGGCGGGGACAGATCACTGAAGCTTTCTTT. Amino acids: CAWSRRGQITEAFF.

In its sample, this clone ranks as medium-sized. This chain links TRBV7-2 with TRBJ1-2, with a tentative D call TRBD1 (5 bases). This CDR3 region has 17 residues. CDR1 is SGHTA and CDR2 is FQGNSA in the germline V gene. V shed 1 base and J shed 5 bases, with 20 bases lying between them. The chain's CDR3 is CASSLVLITRGTYGYTF. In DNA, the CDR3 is TGTGCCAGCAGCTTAGTGCTTATTACGCGGGGGACGTATGGCTACACCTTC.

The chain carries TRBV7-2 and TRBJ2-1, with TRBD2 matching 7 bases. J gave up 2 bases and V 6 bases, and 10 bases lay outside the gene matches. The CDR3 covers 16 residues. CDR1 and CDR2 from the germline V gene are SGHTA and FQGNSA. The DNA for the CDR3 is TGTGCCAGCAGGAGCACGGGAGGCACGGCCTACAATGAGCAGTTCTTC. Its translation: CASRSTGGTAYNEQFF.

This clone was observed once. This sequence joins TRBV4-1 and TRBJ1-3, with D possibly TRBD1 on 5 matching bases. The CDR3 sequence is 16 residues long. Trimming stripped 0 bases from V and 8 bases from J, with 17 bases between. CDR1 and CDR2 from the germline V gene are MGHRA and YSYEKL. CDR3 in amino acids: CASSQDFRRSGDTIYF. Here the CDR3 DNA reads TGCGCCAGCAGCCAAGATTTTCGCCGGTCGGGGGACACCATATATTTT.

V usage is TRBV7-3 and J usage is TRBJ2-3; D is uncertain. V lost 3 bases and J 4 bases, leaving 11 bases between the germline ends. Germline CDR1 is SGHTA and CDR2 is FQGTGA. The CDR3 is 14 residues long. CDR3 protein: CASSLSTAADTQYF. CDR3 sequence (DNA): TGTGCCAGCAGCTTGAGTACGGCAGCAGATACGCAGTATTTT.

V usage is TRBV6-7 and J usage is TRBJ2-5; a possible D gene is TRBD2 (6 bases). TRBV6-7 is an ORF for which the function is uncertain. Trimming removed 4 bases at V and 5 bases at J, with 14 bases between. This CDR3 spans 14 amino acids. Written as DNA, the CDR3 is TGTGCCAGCAGTTCGGGACTGTCTTTCGAGACCCAGTACTTC. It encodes CASSSGLSFETQYF.

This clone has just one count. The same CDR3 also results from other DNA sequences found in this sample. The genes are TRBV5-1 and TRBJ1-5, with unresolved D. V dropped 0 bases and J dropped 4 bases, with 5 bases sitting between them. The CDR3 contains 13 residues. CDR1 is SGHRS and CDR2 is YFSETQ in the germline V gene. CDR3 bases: TGCGCCAGCAGCTTGGGTGTGAATCAGCCCCAGCATTTT. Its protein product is CASSLGVNQPQHF.

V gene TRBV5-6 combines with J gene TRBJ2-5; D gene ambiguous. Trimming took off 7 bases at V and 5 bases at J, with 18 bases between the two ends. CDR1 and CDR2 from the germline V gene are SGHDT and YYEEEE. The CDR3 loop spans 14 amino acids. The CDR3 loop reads CASASAKGSETQYF. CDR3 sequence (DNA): TGTGCCAGCGCCAGTGCCAAGGGATCGGAGACCCAGTACTTC.

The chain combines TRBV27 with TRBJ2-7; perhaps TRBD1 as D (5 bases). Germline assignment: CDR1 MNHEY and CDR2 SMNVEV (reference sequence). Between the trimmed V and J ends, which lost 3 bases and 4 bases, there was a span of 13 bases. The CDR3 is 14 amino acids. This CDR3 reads CASSLAGPSYEQYF. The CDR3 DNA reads TGTGCCAGCAGTTTGGCAGGGCCGTCTTACGAGCAGTACTTC.

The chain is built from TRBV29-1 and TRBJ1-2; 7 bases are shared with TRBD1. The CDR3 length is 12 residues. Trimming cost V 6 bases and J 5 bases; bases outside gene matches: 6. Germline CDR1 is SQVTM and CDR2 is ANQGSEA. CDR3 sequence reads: CSVRQGGYGYTF. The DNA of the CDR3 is TGCAGCGTCAGACAGGGCGGTTATGGCTACACCTTC.

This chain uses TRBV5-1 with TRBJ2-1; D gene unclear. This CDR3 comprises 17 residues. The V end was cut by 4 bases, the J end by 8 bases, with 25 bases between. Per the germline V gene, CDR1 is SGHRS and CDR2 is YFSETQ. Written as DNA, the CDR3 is TGCGCCAGCAGCCCCGTAGGTGGGTTCCTCTCTACCGATGAGCAGTTCTTC. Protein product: CASSPVGGFLSTDEQFF.

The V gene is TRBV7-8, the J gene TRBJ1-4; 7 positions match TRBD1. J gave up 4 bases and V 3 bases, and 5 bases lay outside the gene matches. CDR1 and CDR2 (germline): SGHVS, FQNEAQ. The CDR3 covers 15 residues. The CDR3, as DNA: TGTGCCAGCAGCTTGTGGGACAGCTATAATGAAAAACTGTTTTTT. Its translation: CASSLWDSYNEKLFF.

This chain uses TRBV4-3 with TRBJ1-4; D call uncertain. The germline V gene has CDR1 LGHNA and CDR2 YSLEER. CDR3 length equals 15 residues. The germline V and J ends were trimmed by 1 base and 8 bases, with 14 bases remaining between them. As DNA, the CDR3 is TGCGCCAGCAGCCAAGGTTCAGCCCTAGGGGAAAAACTGTTTTTT. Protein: CASSQGSALGEKLFF.

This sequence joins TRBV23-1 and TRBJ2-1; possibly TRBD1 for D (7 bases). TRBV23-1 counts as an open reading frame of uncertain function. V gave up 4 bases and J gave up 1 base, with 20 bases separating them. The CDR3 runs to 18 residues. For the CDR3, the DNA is TGCGCCAGCAGTCCTAACCTACGACAGGGACTTTCCTACAATGAGCAGTTCTTC. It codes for CASSPNLRQGLSYNEQFF.